A selection of T cell receptor beta chains follows, all from one sample in a study of T cells in Graves' hyperthyroidism and ophthalmopathy. TCRdb itself ran the multiplex PCR reads through MiXCR, one entry per CDR3 protein. Of around 700,000 distinct CDR3 sequences listed, 18% are singletons. The source material was blood. The receptors originated from a woman aged 50 to 60 with Graves' hyperthyroidism that later progressed to Graves' ophthalmopathy. Each CDR3 is given with its conserved first and last residue. The D gene is left open where the match is weak. Some rows have no size entry. The others give once, few or many, or a class for an expanded clone.

CDR3 protein | CDR3 DNA | D gene | J gene | clone size | V gene
CSARPLTGATYEQYF | TGCAGTGCTAGACCTCTGACAGGGGCAACCTACGAGCAGTACTTC | TRBD1 | TRBJ2-7 | many | TRBV20-1
CASSSRTRTTTNYGYTF | TGTGCCAGCAGTTCCCGAACCCGGACAACAACTAACTATGGCTACACCTTC | NA | TRBJ1-2 | many | TRBV12-3/TRBV12-4
CASKKGDGYTF | TGTGCCAGCAAGAAGGGGGATGGCTACACCTTC | NA | TRBJ1-2 | many | TRBV6-1
CASSTPGLAGSHLEQYF | TGTGCCAGCAGTACTCCGGGACTAGCGGGATCCCACCTCGAGCAGTACTTC | TRBD2 | TRBJ2-7 | NA | TRBV27
CASSLTRTANYGYTF | TGTGCCAGCAGCTTAACAAGGACAGCAAACTATGGCTACACCTTC | NA | TRBJ1-2 | NA | TRBV7-9
CASSRSVGAKPYNSPLHF | TGTGCCAGCAGCCGCAGCGTGGGTGCGAAACCTTATAATTCACCCCTCCACTTT | NA | TRBJ1-6 | few | TRBV6-1
CASSLASTDTQYF | TGTGCCAGCAGCTTGGCTAGCACAGATACGCAGTATTTT | NA | TRBJ2-3 | many | TRBV11-3
CASTETEDGYTF | TGTGCCAGCACGGAGACAGAGGATGGCTACACCTTC | NA | TRBJ1-2 | many | TRBV12-3/TRBV12-4
CASILQGAGANVLTF | TGTGCCAGCATTCTACAGGGAGCTGGGGCCAACGTCCTGACTTTC | NA | TRBJ2-6 | NA | TRBV6-1
CASSIGTSGGASPTGELFF | TGTGCCAGTAGTATAGGGACTAGCGGGGGGGCTTCACCCACCGGGGAGCTGTTTTTT | TRBD2 | TRBJ2-2 | few | TRBV19
CASSPQRDSRASPLHF | TGCGCCAGCAGCCCCCAACGAGACTCCCGGGCTTCACCCCTCCACTTT | NA | TRBJ1-6 | NA | TRBV5-4
CASRAMGGEETQYF | TGTGCCAGCAGGGCCATGGGAGGGGAAGAGACCCAGTACTTC | TRBD2 | TRBJ2-5 | many | TRBV3-1
CSARWAGSYEQYF | TGCAGTGCTAGGTGGGCTGGATCCTACGAACAGTACTTC | NA | TRBJ2-7 | few | TRBV20-1
CASSLIPSSLENTEAFF | TGCGCCAGCAGCCTCATCCCGAGCAGCCTGGAGAACACTGAAGCTTTCTTT | NA | TRBJ1-1 | many | TRBV4-1
CATSRDLLSYEQYF | TGTGCCACCAGCAGAGATCTCCTTTCCTACGAGCAGTACTTC | NA | TRBJ2-7 | NA | TRBV15
CAIRNPTGANVLTF | TGTGCCATCAGAAACCCGACTGGGGCCAACGTCCTGACTTTC | NA | TRBJ2-6 | NA | TRBV10-3
CASSVVRETQYF | TGTGCCAGCAGCGTAGTCCGGGAGACCCAGTACTTC | NA | TRBJ2-5 | few | TRBV9
CASSPRTGPNTEAFF | TGTGCCAGCAGCCCGAGGACAGGGCCGAACACTGAAGCTTTCTTT | TRBD1 | TRBJ1-1 | NA | TRBV5-6
CASSPEIGNTEAFF | TGTGCTAGCAGCCCGGAGATTGGGAACACTGAAGCTTTCTTT | NA | TRBJ1-1 | few | TRBV7-7
CASQNRPVTNYGYTF | TGTGCCAGCCAAAACAGGCCGGTGACTAACTATGGCTACACCTTC | NA | TRBJ1-2 | few | TRBV5-8
CASRSGAAGSYEQYF | TGTGCCAGCAGATCAGGGGCCGCGGGCTCCTACGAGCAGTACTTC | NA | TRBJ2-7 | NA | TRBV27
CSAGVRRNDPYEQYF | TGCAGTGCTGGCGTTCGCCGCAACGATCCCTACGAGCAGTACTTC | NA | TRBJ2-7 | NA | TRBV20-1
CAISEGSATNEKLFF | TGTGCCATCAGTGAGGGGTCTGCAACTAATGAAAAACTGTTTTTT | NA | TRBJ1-4 | NA | TRBV10-3
CASSYSVPGIGNTQYF | TGTGCCAGCAGTTACTCGGTGCCGGGAATCGGAAATACGCAGTATTTT | NA | TRBJ2-3 | few | TRBV6-2/TRBV6-3
CSVESLWTEAFF | TGCAGCGTTGAATCCTTATGGACTGAAGCTTTCTTT | NA | TRBJ1-1 | few | TRBV29-1
CASSPNPIGGTGELFF | TGTGCCAGCTCACCGAATCCGATTGGGGGCACCGGGGAGCTGTTTTTT | NA | TRBJ2-2 | few | TRBV18
CASSTLGGTGFWDEQFF | TGTGCCAGCAGCACCCTAGGAGGGACAGGGTTTTGGGATGAGCAGTTCTTC | TRBD1 | TRBJ2-1 | many | TRBV6-1
CASSLVQPYEQFF | TGTGCCAGCAGCTTAGTTCAACCCTACGAGCAGTTCTTC | NA | TRBJ2-1 | few | TRBV7-9
CASSQDQSGGAAGELFF | TGTGCCAGCAGCCAAGATCAAAGCGGGGGGGCCGCCGGGGAGCTGTTTTTT | TRBD2 | TRBJ2-2 | few | TRBV3-1
CASSWDRANNQPQHF | TGTGCCAGCAGTTGGGACAGGGCAAACAATCAGCCCCAGCATTTT | TRBD1 | TRBJ1-5 | NA | TRBV2
CASSLDLASAKNIQYF | TGTGCCAGCAGCTTAGATCTGGCCTCAGCCAAAAACATTCAGTACTTC | NA | TRBJ2-4 | many | TRBV11-2
CASSLVLAGEGEQYF | TGTGCCAGCAGCTTAGTTCTAGCGGGGGAAGGCGAGCAGTACTTC | TRBD2 | TRBJ2-7 | many | TRBV11-2
CATSILRNRPSEQYF | TGTGCCACCAGCATCCTCCGGAACAGGCCGTCCGAGCAGTACTTC | NA | TRBJ2-7 | NA | TRBV15
CASSPRRGTNYEQYF | TGTGCCAGCTCACCACGACGGGGGACGAACTACGAGCAGTACTTC | NA | TRBJ2-7 | few | TRBV18
CAISESPKGQIYGYTF | TGTGCCATCAGTGAGTCACCGAAGGGACAGATCTATGGCTACACCTTC | TRBD1 | TRBJ1-2 | few | TRBV10-3
CSAKGRTGLTSPLHF | TGCAGTGCTAAGGGCAGGACAGGGCTTACTTCACCCCTCCACTTT | TRBD1 | TRBJ1-6 | NA | TRBV20-1
CASSQDRFSGGAGGELFF | TGCGCCAGCAGCCAAGATCGATTTAGCGGGGGGGCTGGCGGGGAGCTGTTTTTT | TRBD2 | TRBJ2-2 | once | TRBV4-1
CASSLVGPDEAFF | TGCGCCAGCAGCTTGGTCGGTCCTGACGAAGCTTTCTTT | NA | TRBJ1-1 | many | TRBV5-1
CASSLWLANTGELFF | TGTGCCAGCAGTTTATGGCTCGCGAACACCGGGGAGCTGTTTTTT | NA | TRBJ2-2 | many | TRBV12-3/TRBV12-4
CASSAGTRTEAFF | TGCGCCAGCAGTGCAGGGACGAGAACTGAAGCTTTCTTT | NA | TRBJ1-1 | NA | TRBV10-1
CASSPIDRGTYEQYF | TGTGCCAGCAGCCCGATAGACAGGGGCACCTACGAGCAGTACTTC | TRBD1 | TRBJ2-7 | many | TRBV7-9
CASSFTGGLPMNTEAFF | TGTGCCAGCAGTTTCACAGGGGGACTTCCTATGAACACTGAAGCTTTCTTT | TRBD1 | TRBJ1-1 | many | TRBV27
CASSYFQGNQETQYF | TGTGCCAGCAGTTACTTTCAGGGGAACCAAGAGACCCAGTACTTC | NA | TRBJ2-5 | many | TRBV6-5
CASSQETGADQPQHF | TGCGCCAGCAGCCAAGAAACAGGAGCCGATCAGCCCCAGCATTTT | NA | TRBJ1-5 | few | TRBV4-1
CASSRDRGPLAKNIQYF | TGTGCCAGCAGCCGGGACAGGGGTCCTCTAGCCAAAAACATTCAGTACTTC | TRBD1 | TRBJ2-4 | many | TRBV12-3/TRBV12-4
CASSRRQGGWDNYGYTF | TGTGCCAGCAGCCGAAGACAGGGCGGGTGGGACAACTATGGCTACACCTTC | TRBD1 | TRBJ1-2 | NA | TRBV5-4
CASSIGGPEAFF | TGTGCCAGTAGTATCGGTGGCCCTGAAGCTTTCTTT | NA | TRBJ1-1 | few | TRBV19
CASSRGQPSNEQFF | TGTGCCAGCAGTCGGGGACAGCCTTCCAATGAGCAGTTCTTC | TRBD1 | TRBJ2-1 | many | TRBV13
CSASNRGNSPLHF | TGCAGTGCTAGTAACAGGGGTAATTCACCCCTCCACTTT | TRBD1 | TRBJ1-6 | many | TRBV20-1
CASSQQGSNTGELFF | TGCGCCAGCAGCCAACAGGGGTCGAACACCGGGGAGCTGTTTTTT | TRBD1 | TRBJ2-2 | NA | TRBV5-1
CASSFTGGHEAFF | TGTGCCAGCAGCTTTACAGGGGGCCATGAAGCTTTCTTT | TRBD1 | TRBJ1-1 | many | TRBV7-9
CASSLLARGAGELFF | TGTGCCAGCAGCCTCCTCGCCAGGGGAGCCGGGGAGCTGTTTTTT | NA | TRBJ2-2 | NA | TRBV16
CATSRDSGAVPYGYTF | TGTGCCACCAGCAGAGATTCGGGGGCAGTCCCCTATGGCTACACCTTC | NA | TRBJ1-2 | NA | TRBV15
CASIGSPAEAFF | TGTGCCAGCATAGGATCCCCCGCTGAAGCTTTCTTT | NA | TRBJ1-1 | many | TRBV12-3/TRBV12-4
CASRNDGYNSPLHF | TGTGCCAGCAGAAACGACGGATATAATTCACCCCTCCACTTT | NA | TRBJ1-6 | NA | TRBV6-5
CASSLLADPYNEQFF | TGTGCCAGCAGCTTGTTAGCCGATCCCTACAATGAGCAGTTCTTC | NA | TRBJ2-1 | few | TRBV5-4
CSASYRDGETQYF | TGCAGTGCTAGTTACCGGGACGGGGAGACCCAGTACTTC | NA | TRBJ2-5 | NA | TRBV20-1
CASNPEGRGGRDTQYF | TGTGCCAGCAACCCAGAGGGGCGGGGGGGGAGGGATACGCAGTATTTT | TRBD2 | TRBJ2-3 | NA | TRBV9
CASSLLAGAETQYF | TGTGCCAGCAGTCTCCTAGCTGGGGCGGAGACCCAGTACTTC | NA | TRBJ2-5 | many | TRBV27
CASSSGQGRGYEQYF | TGTGCCAGCAGCAGCGGACAGGGGAGAGGGTACGAGCAGTACTTC | TRBD1 | TRBJ2-7 | NA | TRBV7-9